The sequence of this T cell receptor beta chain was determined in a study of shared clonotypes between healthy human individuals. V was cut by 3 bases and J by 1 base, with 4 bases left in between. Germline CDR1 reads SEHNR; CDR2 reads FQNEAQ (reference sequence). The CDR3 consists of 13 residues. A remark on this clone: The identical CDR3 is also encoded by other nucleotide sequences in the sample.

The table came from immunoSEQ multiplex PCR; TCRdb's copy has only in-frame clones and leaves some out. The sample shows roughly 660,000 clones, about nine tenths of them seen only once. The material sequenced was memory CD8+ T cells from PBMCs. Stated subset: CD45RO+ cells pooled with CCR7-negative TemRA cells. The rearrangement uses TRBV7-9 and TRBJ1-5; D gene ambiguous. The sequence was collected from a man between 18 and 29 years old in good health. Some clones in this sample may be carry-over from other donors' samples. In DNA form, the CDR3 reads TGTGCCAGCAGCTTGAACAGCAATCAGCCCCAGCATTTT. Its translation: CASSLNSNQPQHF.